The clone carrying this T cell receptor (beta chain) showed up just once. Libraries were prepared by immunoSEQ multiplex PCR; TCRdb keeps only in-frame clonotypes and omits some of them. The table has some 48,000 clones, nearly 95% seen once. This sample was taken from a study of control samples from healthy donors and cancer patients. The CDR3 consists of 17 residues. Germline V gene data show CDR1 as MDHEN and CDR2 as SYDVKM. V gave up 5 bases and J gave up 0 bases; unmatched junction bases: 8. The receptor comes from a woman aged 45-59 years with head and neck cancer. This chain joins TRBV28 and TRBJ2-3; TRBD2 agrees at 10 bases. The source material was PBMCs. The CDR3 sequence is CASSRAGGLLSTDTQYF. CDR3 DNA: TGTGCCAGCAGTAGAGCGGGGGGGCTCCTTAGCACAGATACGCAGTATTTT.